Below are 10 T cell receptor beta chains sequenced from a single sample in a study of response to subunit inactivated influenza vaccine. MiXCR, applied by TCRdb to the RT-PCR reads, yields one record per CDR3 protein. The table lists a few hundred thousand distinct CDR3 sequences, 14% of them singletons, with roughly 11% in the top ten. Sequencing was performed on PBMCs from blood, taken approximately 13 days after vaccination. These receptors originate from a man aged 45-60 years who received an inactivated influenza vaccine.

This clonotype has more than one count but fewer than ten. The V gene is TRBV12-3 or TRBV12-4, the J gene TRBJ1-5; D remains unclear. With 4 bases removed from V and 7 bases from J, the gap between germline ends came to 11 bases. This CDR3 region has 13 residues. The CDR3 DNA reads as TGTGCCAGCAGTTATTCCCGAATCCAGCCCCAGCATTTT. The encoded protein is CASSYSRIQPQHF.

This clonotype was seen a handful of times. V and J are TRBV4-2 and TRBJ2-1; TRBD2 might be the D (5 bases). The length of the CDR3 is 17 residues. CDR1 is LGHNA, CDR2 YNFKEQ, per germline. The V end lost 0 bases, the J end lost 0 bases, and 12 bases lay between the germline ends. The CDR3 DNA sequence: TGTGCCAGCAGCCAAGAAAAGGCCCGGGGCTCCTACAATGAGCAGTTCTTC. Protein: CASSQEKARGSYNEQFF.

This sequence joins TRBV6-1 and TRBJ2-2, with D possibly being TRBD1 or TRBD2 (7 bases each). V was clipped by 11 bases and J by 1 base, with 17 bases between them. The CDR3 loop spans 15 amino acids. Germline lookup yields CDR1 MNHNS and CDR2 SASEGT. CDR3 residues: CASYRGGGNTGELFF. CDR3 nucleotide sequence: TGTGCCTCCTACAGGGGAGGGGGGAACACCGGGGAGCTGTTTTTT.

This clonotype was counted only a few times. The J gene is TRBJ2-7, the V gene TRBV6-6; 9 bases are a match to TRBD2. The V gene end was trimmed by 6 bases and the J gene end by 6 bases; junction bases not matched to a gene: 6. The CDR3 extends over 13 amino acids. CDR1 is MNHNY, CDR2 SVGAGI, per germline (reference sequence). CDR3 in amino acids: CASSAGGRREQYF. CDR3 in DNA: TGTGCCAGCAGCGCGGGAGGGCGGCGCGAGCAGTACTTC.

This clonotype appeared a few times. The CDR3 reads CSAQNRRDRANYGYTF. CDR3 in DNA: TGCAGTGCTCAAAACCGCCGGGACAGAGCTAACTATGGCTACACCTTC. The chain couples TRBV20-1 to TRBJ1-2, with TRBD1 matching 7 bases. V gave up 5 bases and J gave up 0 bases; unmatched junction bases: 12. Looked up from germline, CDR1 is DFQATT and CDR2 is SNEGSKA (reference sequence). The length of the CDR3 is 16 residues.

J is TRBJ2-1 and V is TRBV20-1, with 8 bases identical to TRBD2. The CDR3 contains 14 residues. Trimming took 5 bases from V and 4 from J; bases not matched to a gene: 7. CDR1 and CDR2 (germline): DFQATT, SNEGSKA (reference sequence). CDR3 protein: CSAEDPGGYNEQFF. The CDR3 DNA sequence: TGCAGTGCTGAGGACCCGGGAGGGTACAATGAGCAGTTCTTC.

This clonotype was detected ten times or more. J is TRBJ2-2 and V is TRBV4-3; no clear D gene. Germline CDR1 and CDR2: LGHNA and YSLEER. CDR3 size: 16 residues. V was clipped by 4 bases and J by 3 bases, with 15 bases between them. DNA for the CDR3: TGCGCCAGCAGCCTTGAGTTAGGGTCGGACACCGGGGAGCTGTTTTTT. Translating it yields CASSLELGSDTGELFF.

The chain carries TRBV20-1 and TRBJ1-1; no firm D call. Deletions cut 3 bases from V and 5 bases from J, with 19 bases between. CDR1 and CDR2 from the germline V gene are DFQATT and SNEGSKA (reference sequence). The CDR3 spans 15 residues. The CDR3 reads CSASVPGWSGTEAFF. As DNA, the CDR3 is TGCAGTGCTAGTGTCCCGGGTTGGAGTGGGACTGAAGCTTTCTTT.

The chain links TRBV6-2 or TRBV6-3 to TRBJ2-5, with TRBD2 as a possible D gene (5 bases). Germline V gives CDR1 MNHEY, CDR2 SVGEGT. The V gene lost 8 bases and the J gene lost 2 bases, with 18 bases spanning the gap. The CDR3 spans 15 residues. The CDR3 nucleotides read TGTGCCAGCCAACCGCAACTAGATCAACAAGAGACCCAGTACTTC. Its protein is CASQPQLDQQETQYF.

The table lists this clonotype with a few counts. This chain links TRBV12-3 or TRBV12-4 with TRBJ2-1, with no clear D. The CDR3 extends over 13 amino acids. Trimming left V 3 bases short and J 7 bases short, with 10 bases between. CDR3 in amino acids: CASSLLRRNEQFF. CDR3 bases: TGTGCCAGCAGTTTGCTAAGAAGAAATGAGCAGTTCTTC.